The 10 T cell receptor beta chains below all came from one sample that was sequenced in a study of shared clonotypes between healthy human individuals. Clones were sequenced by immunoSEQ multiplex PCR, and TCRdb holds only the in-frame ones, with some missing. In the table there are some 2 million clones, roughly 95% of which are singletons. Input material: naive CD4+ T cells sorted from blood. The subset here: CD45RA+ positively selected. These receptors were taken from a man younger than 35 in good health.

The CDR3 DNA reads TGTGCCAGCAGCTTAACAATCGGCTCCTACGAGCAGTACTTC. Its protein is CASSLTIGSYEQYF. V and J are TRBV7-9 and TRBJ2-7; D ambiguous. The CDR3 has 14 residues. Germline V gives CDR1 SEHNR, CDR2 FQNEAQ (reference sequence). V lost 2 bases and J 0 bases, leaving 8 bases between the germline ends.

The chain employs TRBV10-3 and TRBJ2-3; the match to TRBD1 covers 10 bases. From germline, CDR1 is ENHRY and CDR2 SYGVKD. This CDR3 comprises 13 residues. V lost 10 bases to trimming and J lost 3 bases; unmatched junction nucleotides: 4. The CDR3 sequence: CASRDRGTDTQYF. The CDR3 DNA reads TGTGCCAGCCGGGACAGGGGTACAGATACGCAGTATTTT.

The rearrangement uses TRBV2 and TRBJ2-2, with 8 bases lining up with TRBD1. Trimming cost V 7 bases and J 6 bases; bases outside gene matches: 7. CDR1 SNHLY and CDR2 FYNNEI come from the germline V gene. This CDR3 region has 14 residues. The CDR3 sequence: CASKLLQGAGELFF. The CDR3 coding sequence is TGTGCCAGCAAGCTATTACAGGGGGCCGGGGAGCTGTTTTTT.

This clone occurred once. J is TRBJ2-7 and V is TRBV25-1; no firm D call. With 4 bases removed from V and 3 bases from J, the gap between germline ends came to 19 bases. CDR3 length: 16 residues. Germline CDR1 MGHDK, CDR2 SYGVNS. For the CDR3, the DNA is TGTGCCAGCAGTGGTGCCGGTAAAAGTCTGGGCTACGAGCAGTACTTC. It is translated as CASSGAGKSLGYEQYF.

V gene TRBV7-9 combines with J gene TRBJ2-1; TRBD2 matches at 8 bases. V was pared by 4 bases and J by 8 bases, with 16 bases of the junction left unmatched. Germline V CDR1 and CDR2: SEHNR, FQNEAQ (reference sequence). This CDR3 contains 17 residues. The DNA for the CDR3 is TGTGCCAGCAGCTCCGCCCTAAAGGGCCTAGCGGGCGATGAGCAGTTCTTC. Its protein is CASSSALKGLAGDEQFF.

The chain employs TRBV7-2 and TRBJ1-6, with 7 bases matching TRBD1. Germline V gene lookup returns CDR1 SGHTA and CDR2 FQGNSA. V was clipped by 10 bases and J by 7 bases; unmatched bases: 7. The CDR3 covers 13 residues. In DNA form, the CDR3 reads TGTGCCACAACAACAGGGGAGAATTCACCCCTCCACTTT. This translates into CATTTGENSPLHF.

The rearrangement links TRBV2 to TRBJ1-1; TRBD1 might be the D (6 bases). Germline CDR1 and CDR2: SNHLY and FYNNEI. V was pared by 4 bases and J by 0 bases, with 12 bases between. The CDR3 consists of 15 residues. The CDR3 DNA is TGTGCCAGCAGTGTATCAGGACAGCTGAACACTGAAGCTTTCTTT. Its translation is CASSVSGQLNTEAFF. The full variable domain, with the rest looked up from reference TRBV2 and TRBJ1-1, is EPEVTQTPSHQVTQMGQEVILRCVPISNHLYFYWYRQILGQKVEFLVSFYNNEISEKSEIFDDQFSVERPDGSNFTLKIRSTKLEDSAMYFCASSVSGQLNTEAFFGQGTRLTVV.

The gene calls are TRBV6-6 and TRBJ2-7; D gene unclear. The ends were cut back, 4 bases at V and 4 bases at J, with 14 bases in the middle. CDR1 MNHNY and CDR2 SVGAGI come from the germline V gene (reference sequence). The CDR3 is 14 amino acids. The CDR3 sequence: CASSSRFSRYEQYF. The CDR3 DNA sequence: TGTGCCAGCAGTTCTAGGTTCAGCCGGTACGAGCAGTACTTC.

This chain connects TRBV28 to TRBJ2-2, with D possibly being TRBD1 (6 bases). Germline CDR1 MDHEN, CDR2 SYDVKM. The CDR3 is 14 amino acids. The V end lost 6 bases, the J end lost 1 base, and 9 bases lay between the germline ends. The CDR3 is CASSWGQNTGELFF. DNA for the CDR3: TGTGCCAGCAGCTGGGGGCAGAACACCGGGGAGCTGTTTTTT.

The V and J genes are TRBV2 and TRBJ2-7, with 15 bases that match TRBD2. The V gene's germline CDR1 is SNHLY and CDR2 FYNNEI. The CDR3 totals 14 residues. V dropped 8 bases and J dropped 5; count of bases not matched to a gene: 4. CDR3: CASGLAGGPHEQYF. Here the CDR3 DNA reads TGTGCCAGCGGACTAGCGGGGGGGCCACACGAGCAGTACTTC.